Listed here are 12 T cell receptor beta chains from one sample, sequenced in a study of monozygotic twins with inflammatory bowel disease. TCRdb re-called the 5' RACE reads; one entry per CDR3 protein, DNA not given. The repertoire table contains about 93,000 distinct CDR3 sequences. The sample consisted of blood. The receptors come from a human donor with ulcerative colitis or Crohn's disease, or a healthy co-twin of an affected twin (not recorded which).

This chain joins TRBV29-1 and TRBJ2-7; lacking DNA, the TRBD1 call made by TCRdb goes unchecked. This CDR3 has 14 residues. CDR1 SQVTM and CDR2 ANQGSEA come from the germline V gene. CDR3: CSVVDRGPPYEQYF.

This chain connects TRBV20-1 to TRBJ1-1; TCRdb lists TRBD1, though no DNA is available to test this call. Germline V gene data show CDR1 as DFQATT and CDR2 as SNEGSKA (reference sequence). The CDR3 has 14 amino acids. CDR3 sequence reads: CSASYRGPGTEAFF.

The rearrangement links TRBV7-2 to TRBJ2-3; TCRdb outputs TRBD2, but without DNA this stays unchecked. The CDR3 extends over 12 amino acids. The germline CDR1 and CDR2 sequences are SGHTA and FQGNSA. The CDR3 region is CASSLDAGTQYF. The whole variable domain, filled in from reference TRBV7-2 and TRBJ2-3, reads GAGVSQSPSNKVTEKGKDVELRCDPISGHTALYWYRQSLGQGLEFLIYFQGNSAPDKSGLPSDRFSAERTGGSVSTLTIQRTQQEDSAVYLCASSLDAGTQYFGPGTRLTVL.

The CDR3 here is CSARTPLDMAF. This rearrangement joins TRBV20-1 to TRBJ1-2; with no DNA, the TCRdb D assignment of TRBD1 cannot be verified. This CDR3 has 11 residues. From germline, CDR1 is DFQATT and CDR2 SNEGSKA (reference sequence).

The chain is built from TRBV12-3 or TRBV12-4 and TRBJ1-1; TCRdb proposes TRBD1, but this gene call is untestable without DNA. CDR3 length: 15 residues. The CDR3: CASSYADRGNTEAFF.

The rearrangement uses TRBV7-2 and TRBJ2-3. CDR3 size: 13 residues. The germline gives CDR1 SGHTA, CDR2 FQGNSA. CDR3 protein: CASSNSLADTQYF.

The chain has TRBV20-1 and TRBJ1-1. CDR3 size: 12 residues. The germline V gene has CDR1 DFQATT and CDR2 SNEGSKA (reference sequence). The CDR3 sequence is CSAREANTEAFF.

The genes are TRBV14 and TRBJ1-1. The CDR3 runs to 13 residues. Per germline, CDR1 SGHDN and CDR2 FVKESK. CDR3 loop: CASSQDLGTEAFF.

J is TRBJ2-1 and V is TRBV12-3 or TRBV12-4; TCRdb selects TRBD2, and the lack of DNA leaves this call unchecked. This CDR3 has 20 amino acids. CDR3 amino acids: CASSIYPGTSGGAFLNEQFF.

The CDR3 loop is CASSLAGQNNEAFF. The chain has TRBV5-1 and TRBJ1-1; TCRdb proposes TRBD1, but this gene call is untestable without DNA. Germline CDR1 is SGHRS and CDR2 is YFSETQ. This CDR3 region has 14 residues.

The chain couples TRBV4-1 to TRBJ2-2. CDR1 and CDR2 (germline): MGHRA, YSYEKL. This CDR3 has 16 amino acids. This CDR3 is CASSQFGPLNTGELFF.

The chain recombines TRBV12-3 or TRBV12-4 with TRBJ2-3. This CDR3 spans 11 amino acids. The CDR3 loop is CASGETDTQYF.